This T cell receptor beta chain is from a study of glioma-infiltrating T cells after dendritic cell vaccination. Study at large: Autologous tumor lysate-pulsed dendritic cell vaccination was given between the early 2000s and the early 2010s. Three intradermal dendritic cell vaccine injections were given every two weeks.

The V gene's germline CDR1 is SGHTA and CDR2 FQGTGA. J lost 0 bases, V lost 5 bases, and 9 bases had no gene match. This CDR3 is 19 amino acids long. In this sample, this clone turned up once. The primer mix had 60 V beta and 13 J beta primers. Repertoires were generated with immunoSEQ multiplex PCR, while TCRdb's copy carries only in-frame clones and drops some. The sample lists tens of thousands of clones; more than 70% were seen once. Described time point: after dendritic cell vaccination, including at tumor progression/relapse. PBMC sampling occurred before vaccination, two weeks after the third dose, and at progression.

The TCR originated in a human donor with glioblastoma. This chain joins TRBV7-3 and TRBJ2-2; 13 bases match TRBD2. The sample in question was blood, obtained after dendritic cell vaccination. CDR3 sequence: CASSPGLAGLITNTGELFF. CDR3 in DNA: TGTGCCAGCAGCCCGGGACTAGCGGGACTTATTACGAACACCGGGGAGCTGTTTTTT.